The sequence of this T cell receptor (beta chain) was determined in a study of T cell responses to AZD1222 COVID-19 vaccine. Study-level background: Pooling covered second doses at about 4 or about 12 weeks.

The germline V gene encodes CDR1 SGHVS and CDR2 FNYEAQ. CDR3 size: 17 residues. Repertoires were generated with immunoSEQ multiplex PCR, while TCRdb's copy carries only in-frame clones and drops some. The sample includes about 150,000 clones, 90% to 95% of them seen just once. Regarding this clone: As yet, its antigen is unknown. One end of the junction is discordant with germline, which a read error may explain.

Findings and limits, study-wide: As reported, nearly half of all spike-specific TCRs target variant regions that are unmutated. Clonal diversity was possibly underestimated; the donors were predominantly white British and more often female.

Sequencing used peripheral blood, obtained on day 0 of AZD1222 vaccination. The clonotype comes from an adult in good health. V usage is TRBV7-6 and J usage is TRBJ1-1; the D is unclear. DNA for the CDR3: TGTGTCAGCAGCTTAGCCCCGCTTGGGAGCAGCCGCACTGAAGCTTTCTTT. Its protein is CVSSLAPLGSSRTEAFF.